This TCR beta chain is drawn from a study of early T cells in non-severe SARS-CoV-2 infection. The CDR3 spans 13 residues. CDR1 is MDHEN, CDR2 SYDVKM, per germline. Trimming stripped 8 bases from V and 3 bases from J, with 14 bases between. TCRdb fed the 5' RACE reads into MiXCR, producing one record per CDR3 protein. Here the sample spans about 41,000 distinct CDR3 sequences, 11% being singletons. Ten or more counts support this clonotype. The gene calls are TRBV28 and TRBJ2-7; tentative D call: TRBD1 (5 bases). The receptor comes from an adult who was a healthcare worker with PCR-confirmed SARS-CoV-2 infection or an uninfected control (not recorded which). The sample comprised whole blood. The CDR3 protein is CASRGAGIYEQYF. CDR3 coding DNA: TGTGCCAGCCGAGGAGCAGGGATCTACGAGCAGTACTTC.